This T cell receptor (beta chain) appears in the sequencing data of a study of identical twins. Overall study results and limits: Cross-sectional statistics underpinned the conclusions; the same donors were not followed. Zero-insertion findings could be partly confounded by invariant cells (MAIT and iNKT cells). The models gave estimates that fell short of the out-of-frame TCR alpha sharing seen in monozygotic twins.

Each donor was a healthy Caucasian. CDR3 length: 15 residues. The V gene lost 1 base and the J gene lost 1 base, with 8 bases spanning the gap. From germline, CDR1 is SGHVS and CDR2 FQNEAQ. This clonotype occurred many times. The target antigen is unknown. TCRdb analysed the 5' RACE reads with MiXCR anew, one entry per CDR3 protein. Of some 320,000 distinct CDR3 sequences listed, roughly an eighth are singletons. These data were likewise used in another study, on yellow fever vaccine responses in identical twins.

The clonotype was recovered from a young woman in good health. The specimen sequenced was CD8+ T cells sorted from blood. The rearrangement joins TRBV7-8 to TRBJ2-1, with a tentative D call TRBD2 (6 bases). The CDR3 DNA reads TGTGCCAGCAGCTTAGTGGACTATTCCTACAATGAGCAGTTCTTC. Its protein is CASSLVDYSYNEQFF.